This T cell receptor (beta chain) was found in a study of blood T cell repertoires in COVID-19 (TCRdb year 2020). Regarding the study in general: Collaborator samples came from the United States, Italy and Spain and covered acute and convalescent phases of COVID-19. The prospective study material was composed of cDNA or gDNA derived from T cells, B-cell-depleted T cells, or PBMCs. The dataset comprised deeply sampled blood TCRbeta repertoires from subjects exposed to, actively infected with, or recovered from COVID-19. The repertoires were released in a freely available public database meant as a resource for research on the immune response to SARS-CoV-2. Samples were obtained from the ongoing ImmuneRACE study (first 160 participants) and from about 1,300 subjects provided by 6 global collaborators. A de-identified subject ID, COVID-19 status, age in years and sex were almost always included in the sample metadata. Where HLA class I and class II types were available, the types were taken from metadata supplied by the sample provider, not from assay-based typing. What the research found in general, with its limitations: The amount of clinical and demographic metadata varied by source and participant and was provided uncurated.

A note on this clone: The antigen it binds to is not known. Base qualities are missing; no much larger clone stands one base away.

TCRbeta CDR3 regions were amplified from genomic DNA using the immunoSEQ Assay, a bias-controlled multiplex PCR. As for the authors' bioinformatics: The number of nucleated cells in each sample was estimated from the amplification of reference gene primers within the assay. To quantify the absolute abundance of each unique TCRbeta CDR3 rearrangement, sequence reads were collapsed and filtered. For each sample, productive Simpson clonality was calculated as the square root of Simpson's diversity index over productive rearrangements. TCRdb obtained this table from immuneACCESS and retained in-frame rearrangements with V and J assigned. These tables miss some clones; where compared with another copy, unresolved V genes account for less than half of the shortfall, and the remainder is unexplained. V and J calls and clone size are copied from that table; D and trimming were computed from the DNA. The sample table holds some 120,000 clones, of which 74% were seen once. The ten largest clonotypes hold around 5.5% of the sample.

Collaborating institutions collected whole blood in K2EDTA tubes following their own protocols. Collaborator samples were shipped for TCRbeta analysis as frozen whole blood, isolated PBMCs, or DNA extracted from either sample type. V and J are truncated by 9 bases and 2 bases respectively, leaving an intervening sequence of 18 bases. CDR1 and CDR2 (KGHDR, SFDVKD) derive from the germline V gene. From cysteine to phenylalanine, the CDR3 is 15 amino acids long. Solely the CDR3 DNA is kept, with 45 bases framed from the first base. The V gene is TRBV24-1 and the J gene is TRBJ2-5, and the D gene may be TRBD1, 6 bases matching. Material for sequencing was peripheral blood. This clonotype was obtained from a man aged 60-69 years with acute or convalescent COVID-19. The CDR3 protein sequence reads: CATSVGAAIQETQYF. The bases read TGTGCCACCTCTGTGGGGGCGGCCATACAAGAGACCCAGTACTTC.